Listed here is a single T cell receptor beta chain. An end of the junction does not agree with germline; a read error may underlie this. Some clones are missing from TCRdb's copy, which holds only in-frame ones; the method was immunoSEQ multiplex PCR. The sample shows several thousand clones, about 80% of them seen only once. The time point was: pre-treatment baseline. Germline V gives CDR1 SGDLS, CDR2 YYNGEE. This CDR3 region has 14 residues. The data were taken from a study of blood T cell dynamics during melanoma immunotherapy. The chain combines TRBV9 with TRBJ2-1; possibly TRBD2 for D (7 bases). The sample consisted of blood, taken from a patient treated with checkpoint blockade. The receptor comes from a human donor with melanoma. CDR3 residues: CASNVGGGPGEQFF. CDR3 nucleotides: TGTGCCAGCAACGTAGGGGGAGGGCCTGGTGAGCAGTTCTTC.